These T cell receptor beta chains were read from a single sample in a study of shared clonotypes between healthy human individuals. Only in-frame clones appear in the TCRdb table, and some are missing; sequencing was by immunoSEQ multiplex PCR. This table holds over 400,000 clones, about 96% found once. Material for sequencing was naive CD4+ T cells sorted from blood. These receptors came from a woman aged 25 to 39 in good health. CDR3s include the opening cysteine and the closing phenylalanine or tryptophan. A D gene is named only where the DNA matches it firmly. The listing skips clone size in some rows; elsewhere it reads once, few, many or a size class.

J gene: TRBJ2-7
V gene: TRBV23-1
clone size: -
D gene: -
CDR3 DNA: TGCGCCAGCAGTCTCGGGGCCTACGAGCAGTACTTC
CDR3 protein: CASSLGAYEQYF

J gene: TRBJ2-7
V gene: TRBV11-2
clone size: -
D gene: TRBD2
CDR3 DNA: TGTGCCAGCAGCCCCGGACTAGCGGGATCTTACGAGCAGTACTTC
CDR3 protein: CASSPGLAGSYEQYF

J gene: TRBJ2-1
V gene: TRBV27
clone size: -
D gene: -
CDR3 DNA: TGTGCCAGCAGTTTAGGTAGACCCTCCTACAATGAGCAGTTCTTC
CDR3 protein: CASSLGRPSYNEQFF

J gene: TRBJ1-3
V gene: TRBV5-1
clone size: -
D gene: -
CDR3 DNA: TGCGCCAGCAGCCCGCAGGTGGGGGGCTCTGGAAACACCATATATTTT
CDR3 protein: CASSPQVGGSGNTIYF

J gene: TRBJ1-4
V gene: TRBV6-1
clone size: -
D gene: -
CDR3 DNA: TGTGCCAGCAGTGTGACCGGGAATGAAAAACTGTTTTTT
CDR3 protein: CASSVTGNEKLFF

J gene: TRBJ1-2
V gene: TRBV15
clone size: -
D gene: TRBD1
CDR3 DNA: TGTGCCACCACCCAGGGGGAATCAGGCTATGGCTACACCTTC
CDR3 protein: CATTQGESGYGYTF

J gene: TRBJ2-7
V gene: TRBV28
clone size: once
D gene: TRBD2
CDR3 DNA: TGTGCCAGCAGTTCACCCCCTAGCGGGACATACGAGCAGTACTTC
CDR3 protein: CASSSPPSGTYEQYF

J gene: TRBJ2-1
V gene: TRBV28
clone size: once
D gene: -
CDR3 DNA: TGTGCCAGCAGTTCCACCTACAATGAGCAGTTCTTC
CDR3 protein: CASSSTYNEQFF

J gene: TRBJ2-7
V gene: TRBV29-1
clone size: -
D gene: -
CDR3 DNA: TGCAGCGTTCGCCCCGGGGGAGAGGGCGAGCAGTACTTC
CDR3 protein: CSVRPGGEGEQYF

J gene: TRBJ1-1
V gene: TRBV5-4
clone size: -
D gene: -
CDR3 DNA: TGTGCCAGCAGCACCGGCCCAGGGTTGAACACTGAAGCTTTCTTT
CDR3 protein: CASSTGPGLNTEAFF

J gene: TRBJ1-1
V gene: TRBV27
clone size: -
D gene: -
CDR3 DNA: TGTGCCAGCAGATTTAGGATGGTGAACACTGAAGCTTTCTTT
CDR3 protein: CASRFRMVNTEAFF

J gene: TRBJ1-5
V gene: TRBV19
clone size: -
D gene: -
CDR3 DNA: TGTGCCAGTAGTAGTGGCAATCAGCCCCAGCATTTT
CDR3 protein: CASSSGNQPQHF

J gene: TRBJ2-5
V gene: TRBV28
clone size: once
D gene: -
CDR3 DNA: TGTGCCAGCAGTTTCGGCCGGTTAGCTCAGACCCAGTACTTC
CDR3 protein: CASSFGRLAQTQYF

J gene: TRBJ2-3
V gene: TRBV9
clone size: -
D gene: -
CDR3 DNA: TGTGCCAGCAGCGGGTCTCGGGGGACAGATACGCAGTATTTT
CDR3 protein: CASSGSRGTDTQYF

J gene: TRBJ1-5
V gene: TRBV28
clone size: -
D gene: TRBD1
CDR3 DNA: TGTGCCAGCAGTTCGTATCACCGGGACAGGGCGGACCAGCCCCAGCATTTT
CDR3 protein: CASSSYHRDRADQPQHF

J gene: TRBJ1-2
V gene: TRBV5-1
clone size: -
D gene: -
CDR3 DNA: TGCGCCAGCAGCCCCGTGGGGGGGCCTACCCATGGCTACACCTTC
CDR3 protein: CASSPVGGPTHGYTF

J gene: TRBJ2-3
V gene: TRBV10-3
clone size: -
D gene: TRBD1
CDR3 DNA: TGTGCCATGGGACAGGGACGTGCGGATACGCAGTATTTT
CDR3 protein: CAMGQGRADTQYF

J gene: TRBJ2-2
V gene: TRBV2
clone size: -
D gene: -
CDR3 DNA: TGTGCCAGCAGACTAGCCGGGGAGCTGTTTTTT
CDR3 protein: CASRLAGELFF

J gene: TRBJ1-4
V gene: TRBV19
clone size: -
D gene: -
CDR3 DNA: TGTGCCAGTAGTCGACGAGTCCCTAATGAAAAACTGTTTTTT
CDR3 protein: CASSRRVPNEKLFF

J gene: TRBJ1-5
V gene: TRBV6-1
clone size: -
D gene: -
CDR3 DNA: TGTGCCAGCAGTGGGACGGGTGGCAATCAGCCCCAGCATTTT
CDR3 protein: CASSGTGGNQPQHF